This TCR beta chain was captured by sequencing in a study of graft-versus-host responses after intestinal transplantation. Produced via immunoSEQ multiplex PCR; TCRdb's table is partial and in-frame only. The sample has 40,000 or so clones, 90% to 95% seen once. V lost 4 bases to trimming and J lost 5 bases; unmatched junction nucleotides: 1. There are 13 residues in the CDR3. Looked up from germline, CDR1 is SGHTS and CDR2 is YDEGEE. Specimen: PBMCs, collected roughly 780 days after intestinal transplantation. This receptor was taken from a human patient who received an intestinal transplant, so some T cells may come from the graft donor. This chain links TRBV5-8 with TRBJ2-3, with TRBD1 matching 10 bases. CDR3 coding DNA: TGTGCCAGCAGCCGGGACAGGGGAGATACGCAGTATTTT. This sequence encodes CASSRDRGDTQYF.